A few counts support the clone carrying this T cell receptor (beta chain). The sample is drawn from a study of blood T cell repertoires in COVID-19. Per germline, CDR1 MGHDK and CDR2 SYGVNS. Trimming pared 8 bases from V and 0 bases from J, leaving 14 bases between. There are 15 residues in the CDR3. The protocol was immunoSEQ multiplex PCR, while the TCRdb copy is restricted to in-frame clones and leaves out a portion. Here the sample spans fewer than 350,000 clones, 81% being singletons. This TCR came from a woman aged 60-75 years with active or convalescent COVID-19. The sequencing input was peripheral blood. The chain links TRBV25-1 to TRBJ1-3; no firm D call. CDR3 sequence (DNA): TGTGCCAGCTCCTTAGGGCGGGCCTCTGGAAACACCATATATTTT. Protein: CASSLGRASGNTIYF.